These 27 T cell receptor beta chains were all obtained from the same sample, sequenced in a study of blood T cell repertoires in COVID-19. Profiled with immunoSEQ multiplex PCR; TCRdb holds only in-frame clones, not every one. This sample has about 150,000 clones, with 81% found just once. The specimen sequenced was peripheral blood. Every receptor here comes from a woman in her sixties with active or convalescent COVID-19.

This clone was counted only a few times. The chain combines TRBV5-1 with TRBJ1-6; 8 nucleotides match TRBD1. The V and J ends lost 1 base and 10 bases, in that order; junction bases with no gene match: 7. CDR3 length: 15 amino acids. Germline loops: CDR1 SGHRS, CDR2 YFSETQ. CDR3 region: CASSLRQGAQSPLHF. In DNA, the CDR3 is TGCGCCAGCAGCTTGAGGCAGGGGGCCCAGTCACCCCTCCACTTT. The entire variable domain, with the rest obtained from reference TRBV5-1 and TRBJ1-6, is as follows: KAGVTQTPRYLIKTRGQQVTLSCSPISGHRSVSWYQQTPGQGLQFLFEYFSETQRNKGNFPGRFSGRQFSNSRSEMNVSTLELGDSALYLCASSLRQGAQSPLHFGNGTRLTVT.

This clone came up a few times. The rearrangement uses TRBV11-3 and TRBJ2-1, with 8 positions matching TRBD1. This CDR3 comprises 16 residues. Germline CDR1 is SGHNT and CDR2 is YENEEA. The V segment lost 3 bases and the J segment 8 bases; nucleotides outside the gene matches: 12. The CDR3 DNA reads TGTGCCAGCAGCTTGTATCAGGGGGCCAACCCTTATGAGCAGTTCTTC. Protein: CASSLYQGANPYEQFF.

The CDR3 DNA is TGCAGCGTTGAACCTCGACAGGGGGCGAGAACTGAAGCTTTCTTT. Translated, it gives CSVEPRQGARTEAFF. The V call is TRBV29-1, the J call TRBJ1-1; 10 positions match TRBD1. Trimming removed 2 bases from V and 5 bases from J; junction bases left unmatched: 8. Per the germline V gene, CDR1 is SQVTM and CDR2 is ANQGSEA. The CDR3 has 15 residues. Complete variable domain (other parts from reference TRBV29-1 and TRBJ1-1): SAVISQKPSRDICQRGTSLTIQCQVDSQVTMMFWYRQQPGQSLTLIATANQGSEATYESGFVIDKFPISRPNLTFSTLTVSNMSPEDSSIYLCSVEPRQGARTEAFFGQGTRLTVV.

The gene calls are TRBV6-2 or TRBV6-3 and TRBJ2-2, with TRBD2 matching 9 bases. The CDR3 length is 18 residues. Looked up from germline, CDR1 is MNHEY and CDR2 is SVGEGT. J lost 5 bases, V lost 2 bases, and 12 bases had no gene match. DNA for the CDR3: TGTGCCAGCAGTTACAATCGACTAGCGGACCCGAGAACCGGGGAGCTGTTTTTT. Translation gives CASSYNRLADPRTGELFF.

V and J are TRBV5-5 and TRBJ2-3, with a possible D match to TRBD2 (5 bases). The CDR3 runs 15 residues. CDR1 SGHKS and CDR2 YYEKEE come from the germline V gene (reference sequence). V lost 4 bases to trimming and J lost 3 bases, with 15 bases between them. CDR3 sequence: CASSPDSRRTDTQYF. Written as DNA, the CDR3 is TGTGCCAGCAGCCCCGACTCGCGGAGGACAGATACGCAGTATTTT.

The chain recombines TRBV11-3 with TRBJ2-3, with 10 bases that match TRBD2. CDR1 and CDR2 (germline): SGHNT, YENEEA. After removal of 5 bases from V and 6 bases from J, the junction contained 11 bases not matched to a gene. CDR3 length: 16 amino acids. The DNA for the CDR3 is TGTGCCAGCAGCGTCGGAGTAGCGGGGGGAGGGGATACGCAGTATTTT. Protein: CASSVGVAGGGDTQYF.

V is TRBV5-1 and J is TRBJ1-2; perhaps TRBD1 as D (5 bases). CDR3 length: 13 amino acids. Germline V gene sequence: CDR1 SGHRS, CDR2 YFSETQ. V was cut by 4 bases and J by 0 bases, with 7 bases left in between. In DNA, the CDR3 is TGCGCCAGCAGCGTGACAGCTAACTATGGCTACACCTTC. It specifies CASSVTANYGYTF. Full variable domain (missing parts from reference TRBV5-1 and TRBJ1-2): KAGVTQTPRYLIKTRGQQVTLSCSPISGHRSVSWYQQTPGQGLQFLFEYFSETQRNKGNFPGRFSGRQFSNSRSEMNVSTLELGDSALYLCASSVTANYGYTFGSGTRLTVV.

This chain uses TRBV11-2 with TRBJ2-3, with 9 bases matching TRBD1. The CDR3 spans 17 residues. The V segment lost 4 bases and the J segment 6 bases; nucleotides outside the gene matches: 14. Germline-derived CDR1 and CDR2 are SGHAT and FQNNGV. CDR3: CASSSPRDRDVRDTQYF. CDR3 in DNA: TGTGCCAGCAGCTCGCCTCGGGACAGGGACGTTAGGGATACGCAGTATTTT.

The rearrangement links TRBV28 to TRBJ1-4; 10 bases are a match to TRBD1. Germline V gene data show CDR1 as MDHEN and CDR2 as SYDVKM. With V trimmed by 5 bases and J by 7 bases, 7 bases remained unmatched. This CDR3 has 15 residues. CDR3 loop: CASSPPGQGLEKLFF. As DNA, the CDR3 is TGTGCCAGCAGTCCACCGGGACAGGGGCTTGAAAAACTGTTTTTT.

V usage is TRBV6-5 and J usage is TRBJ2-3; 10 nucleotides line up with TRBD2. V dropped 4 bases and J dropped 13; count of bases not matched to a gene: 5. The V gene's germline CDR1 is MNHEY and CDR2 SVGAGI. The length of the CDR3 is 12 residues. The DNA for the CDR3 is TGTGCCAGCAGTTCCACTAGCGGGGCCAAGTATTTT. As protein: CASSSTSGAKYF.

The chain carries TRBV3-1 (or the pseudogene TRBV3-2) and TRBJ1-4; D gene uncertain. Germline loops: CDR1 LGHDT, CDR2 YNNKEL (reference sequence). The CDR3 sequence is 13 residues long. The V end was cut by 0 bases, the J end by 13 bases, with 12 bases between. CDR3 DNA: TGTGCCAGCAGCCAAGACCCCCCATGGAGACTGTTTTTT. Translating gives CASSQDPPWRLFF.

The gene calls are TRBV28 and TRBJ1-5, with D hard to call. Trimming removed 5 bases from V and 0 bases from J, with 14 bases in between. The CDR3 runs to 16 residues. Germline V gene data show CDR1 as MDHEN and CDR2 as SYDVKM. This CDR3 reads CASSPQSTPSNQPQHF. In DNA form, the CDR3 reads TGTGCCAGCAGTCCTCAGTCAACCCCTAGCAATCAGCCCCAGCATTTT.

The chain has TRBV10-2 and TRBJ1-4; maybe TRBD1 (6 bases). V lost 4 bases and J 8 bases, leaving 11 bases between the germline ends. Germline assignment: CDR1 WSHSY and CDR2 SAAADI. The CDR3 is 13 amino acids. The DNA for the CDR3 is TGCGCCAGCAGTGCAGGGGTCGCGGAAAAACTGTTTTTT. Translated, it gives CASSAGVAEKLFF.

This clone was observed a single time. The chain is built from TRBV18 and TRBJ2-2; TRBD2 matches 8 bases. Germline assignment: CDR1 KGHSH and CDR2 LQKENI. The CDR3 is made up of 15 amino acids. V lost 2 bases to trimming and J lost 4 bases; unmatched junction nucleotides: 3. CDR3 coding DNA: TGTGCCAGCTCACCAACAGCGGGAGTCACCGGGGAGCTGTTTTTT. Encoded protein: CASSPTAGVTGELFF.

The CDR3 sequence: CAWGRDSMNTEAFF. CDR3 DNA sequence: TGTGCCTGGGGGAGGGACAGCATGAACACTGAAGCTTTCTTT. This rearrangement joins TRBV30 to TRBJ1-1, with 7 nucleotides matching TRBD1. This CDR3 has 14 amino acids. Trimming at V came to 5 bases and at J to 0 bases, leaving 6 bases not matched to a gene. From germline, CDR1 is GTSNPN and CDR2 SVGIG (reference sequence).

The chain has TRBV2 and TRBJ2-7, with D perhaps TRBD2 (6 bases). This CDR3 is 12 amino acids long. V was cut by 6 bases and J by 8 bases, with 14 bases left in between. Germline assignment: CDR1 SNHLY and CDR2 FYNNEI. CDR3 coding DNA: TGTGCCAGCAGCGCCGTAGGAGGGAAGCAGTACGTC. Its protein product is CASSAVGGKQYV.

The gene calls are TRBV19 and TRBJ1-3; 7 nucleotides agree with TRBD1. Germline assignment: CDR1 LNHDA and CDR2 SQIVND (reference sequence). V trimming: 3 bases; J trimming: 0 bases; junction bases outside the gene matches: 8. CDR3 size: 17 residues. DNA of the CDR3: TGTGCCAGTAGTATGCGTCCGGGACAGAGCTCTGGAAACACCATATATTTT. Translation gives CASSMRPGQSSGNTIYF.

This chain joins TRBV7-9 and TRBJ2-3, with 12 bases that match TRBD2. The ends lost 5 bases at V and 6 bases at J; junction bases unmatched: 9. Germline values: CDR1 SEHNR, CDR2 FQNEAQ (reference sequence). The CDR3 covers 16 residues. The CDR3 coding sequence is TGTGCCAGCAGCCGGAGGACTAGCGGGATTGGGGATACGCAGTATTTT. This translates into CASSRRTSGIGDTQYF. Full variable domain (rest looked up from reference TRBV7-9 and TRBJ2-3): DTGVSQNPRHKITKRGQNVTFRCDPISEHNRLYWYRQTLGQGPEFLTYFQNEAQLEKSRLLSDRFSAERPKGSFSTLEIQRTEQGDSAMYLCASSRRTSGIGDTQYFGPGTRLTVL.

The chain recombines TRBV5-1 with TRBJ1-1; TRBD1 agrees at 10 bases. V gave up 3 bases and J gave up 4 bases; unmatched junction bases: 3. The CDR3 loop spans 14 amino acids. Germline values: CDR1 SGHRS, CDR2 YFSETQ. CDR3 amino acids: CASSYGQGGTEAFF. CDR3 nucleotides: TGCGCCAGCAGCTACGGACAGGGGGGCACTGAAGCTTTCTTT.

The chain employs TRBV5-1 and TRBJ2-2, with a tentative D call TRBD2 (6 bases). The V gene lost 4 bases and the J gene lost 2 bases, with 9 bases spanning the gap. The CDR3 has 14 residues. The V gene's germline CDR1 is SGHRS and CDR2 YFSETQ. Here the CDR3 reads CASSPGLNTGELFF. The CDR3 bases are TGCGCCAGCAGCCCGGGACTTAACACCGGGGAGCTGTTTTTT.

CDR3 nucleotide sequence: TGTGCCAGCAACGAGGGTTTCTATAATTCACCCCTCCACTTT. The encoded protein is CASNEGFYNSPLHF. V and J are TRBV9 and TRBJ1-6; no reliable D call. Germline-derived CDR1 and CDR2 are SGDLS and YYNGEE. The V and J ends lost 6 bases and 3 bases respectively, with 10 bases between them. The length of the CDR3 is 14 residues.

This clone showed up just once. The chain carries TRBV5-1 and TRBJ2-1; TRBD2 agrees at 7 bases. This CDR3 spans 15 amino acids. The germline V gene encodes CDR1 SGHRS and CDR2 YFSETQ. J was trimmed by 5 bases and V by 4 bases; bases with no gene match: 9. CDR3 sequence reads: CASSLSSGLHNEQFF. The DNA of the CDR3 is TGCGCCAGCAGCCTCTCTAGCGGACTCCACAATGAGCAGTTCTTC.

This clone came up a few times. The chain recombines TRBV7-9 with TRBJ2-2; D not resolved. The germline V and J ends were trimmed by 1 base and 2 bases, with 5 bases remaining between them. The CDR3 runs 14 residues. Germline CDR1 reads SEHNR; CDR2 reads FQNEAQ (reference sequence). The CDR3, as DNA: TGTGCCAGCAGCTTAGGAGTAAACACCGGGGAGCTGTTTTTT. This translates into CASSLGVNTGELFF.

The chain recombines TRBV24-1 with TRBJ2-7, with D unclear. Germline V gives CDR1 KGHDR, CDR2 SFDVKD. CDR3 size: 17 residues. Trimming removed 1 base from V and 4 bases from J, with 19 bases in between. This CDR3 reads CATSDFPQRKAMYEQYF. The CDR3 DNA sequence: TGTGCCACCAGTGATTTCCCCCAGCGAAAAGCTATGTACGAGCAGTACTTC.

The genes are TRBV5-1 and TRBJ2-1, with TRBD2 matching 9 bases. CDR3 length equals 16 residues. Unmatched junction bases numbered 3, after V lost 0 bases and J lost 2 bases. Germline V gene sequence: CDR1 SGHRS, CDR2 YFSETQ. The CDR3 coding sequence is TGCGCCAGCAGCTTGGCGGCGGGGGGGGCCTACAATGAGCAGTTCTTC. It is translated as CASSLAAGGAYNEQFF.

The chain recombines TRBV7-2 with TRBJ2-1, with D perhaps TRBD2 (5 bases). Germline CDR1 and CDR2: SGHTA and FQGNSA. There are 16 residues in the CDR3. The V end was cut by 1 base, the J end by 2 bases, with 12 bases between. CDR3 bases: TGTGCCAGCAGCTTAGTGGGTCTCGGGACCTACAATGAGCAGTTCTTC. It specifies CASSLVGLGTYNEQFF.

This clone was seen a handful of times. The chain is built from TRBV15 and TRBJ2-3; maybe TRBD2 (5 bases). Deletions cut 0 bases from V and 8 bases from J, with 24 bases between. Germline CDR1 LNHNV, CDR2 YYDKDF (reference sequence). There are 18 residues in the CDR3. The CDR3 protein is CATSRDYLTGKGKLTQYF. The CDR3 DNA sequence: TGTGCCACCAGCAGAGATTACCTTACGGGGAAAGGTAAACTTACGCAGTATTTT.